A single sample gave rise to the 14 T cell receptor beta chains below, sequenced in a study of cytomegalovirus exposure and HLA in healthy donors. Vbeta (60) and Jbeta (13) primers were used in the PCR. TCRdb's copy holds only in-frame clones and misses some; the assay was immunoSEQ multiplex PCR. The sample includes roughly 61,000 clones, 75% to 85% of them seen just once. Sequencing input: PBMCs. All receptors derive from a male donor in good health and CMV-seronegative.

The chain is built from TRBV11-3 and TRBJ2-2; D gene uncertain. Germline CDR1 is SGHNT and CDR2 is YENEEA. V lost 6 bases to trimming and J lost 0 bases, with 5 bases between them. This CDR3 is built from 13 residues. CDR3 sequence: CASRETNTGELFF. The CDR3 nucleotides are TGTGCCAGCAGGGAGACGAACACCGGGGAGCTGTTTTTT.

The V and J genes are TRBV7-2 and TRBJ1-1, with TRBD1 matching over 7 bases. J gave up 4 bases and V 7 bases, and 6 bases lay outside the gene matches. CDR1 and CDR2 (germline): SGHTA, FQGNSA. This CDR3 region has 13 residues. CDR3 nucleotide sequence: TGTGCCAGCAAAAGCTACAGGGGCACTGAAGCTTTCTTT. It encodes CASKSYRGTEAFF. Full variable domain (rest looked up from reference TRBV7-2 and TRBJ1-1): GAGVSQSPSNKVTEKGKDVELRCDPISGHTALYWYRQSLGQGLEFLIYFQGNSAPDKSGLPSDRFSAERTGGSVSTLTIQRTQQEDSAVYLCASKSYRGTEAFFGQGTRLTVV.

The chain combines TRBV6-5 with TRBJ2-7; maybe TRBD2 (6 bases). V dropped 5 bases and J dropped 2 bases, with 16 bases sitting between them. The CDR3 length is 15 residues. Germline CDR1 is MNHEY and CDR2 is SVGAGI. Here the CDR3 reads CASSPRAGMTYEQYF. CDR3 nucleotides: TGTGCCAGCAGTCCTAGAGCGGGCATGACCTACGAGCAGTACTTC.

The chain combines TRBV7-2 with TRBJ2-3; perhaps TRBD2 as D (6 bases). The CDR3 totals 15 residues. Germline CDR1 is SGHTA and CDR2 is FQGNSA. Trimming stripped 4 bases from V and 6 bases from J, with 17 bases between. CDR3 loop: CASSSGGVISDTQYF. In DNA form, the CDR3 reads TGTGCCAGCAGCTCTGGCGGGGTCATATCGGATACGCAGTATTTT.

This clone occurred a few times. The chain employs TRBV7-9 and TRBJ2-1, with a weak D call TRBD1 (5 bases). The CDR3 has 15 amino acids. Germline V gene lookup returns CDR1 SEHNR and CDR2 FQNEAQ (reference sequence). V was trimmed by 1 base and J by 0 bases, leaving 7 bases between them. CDR3 sequence: CASSLGDSSYNEQFF. CDR3 nucleotide sequence: TGTGCCAGCAGCTTAGGCGACAGCTCCTACAATGAGCAGTTCTTC.

This clone has only one observation. The V call is TRBV5-1, the J call TRBJ2-1, with TRBD1 as a possible D gene (6 bases). This CDR3 region has 18 residues. V lost 1 base to trimming and J lost 3 bases, with 20 bases between them. CDR1 is SGHRS, CDR2 YFSETQ, per germline. The CDR3 coding sequence is TGCGCCAGCAGCTTGACGACAGGCATATCGGTGATCTACAATGAGCAGTTCTTC. Translation gives CASSLTTGISVIYNEQFF.

J is TRBJ2-5 and V is TRBV4-3; 8 positions agree with TRBD2. The CDR3 is 15 residues long. Losses at the gene ends were 4 bases for V and 0 bases for J; bases not matched to a gene: 4. Germline assignment: CDR1 LGHNA and CDR2 YSLEER. The CDR3 reads CASSLLAGNQETQYF. For the CDR3, the DNA is TGCGCCAGCAGCCTATTAGCGGGAAACCAAGAGACCCAGTACTTC.

The chain links TRBV19 to TRBJ2-7, with 9 bases aligning to TRBD1. The CDR3 loop spans 16 amino acids. After removal of 3 bases from V and 0 bases from J, the junction contained 6 bases not matched to a gene. Germline CDR1 and CDR2: LNHDA and SQIVND (reference sequence). This chain's CDR3 is CASSISRTGVSYEQYF. CDR3 bases: TGTGCCAGTAGTATTTCAAGGACAGGGGTCTCCTACGAGCAGTACTTC.

This clone was observed once. The CDR3 DNA reads TGTGCCAGCTCACCACCGGACAGCCCAGGGGGGACCCAGTACTTC. Protein sequence: CASSPPDSPGGTQYF. V usage is TRBV18 and J usage is TRBJ2-5; 7 nucleotides align to TRBD1. Germline CDR1 KGHSH, CDR2 LQKENI. The CDR3 runs to 15 residues. V trimming: 0 bases; J trimming: 7 bases; junction bases outside the gene matches: 8.

This clone was seen more than once but under ten times. This chain uses TRBV27 with TRBJ2-7, with 8 bases identical to TRBD1. This CDR3 is 17 amino acids long. J was trimmed by 0 bases and V by 5 bases; bases with no gene match: 12. CDR1 and CDR2 from the germline V gene are MNHEY and SMNVEV (reference sequence). CDR3 nucleotides: TGTGCCAGCAGTCCCCCCGCCTGGACAGGGAGCTCCTACGAGCAGTACTTC. It is translated as CASSPPAWTGSSYEQYF.

The chain recombines TRBV4-2 with TRBJ2-2; 10 bases map to TRBD2. Germline V CDR1 and CDR2: LGHNA, YNFKEQ. This CDR3 comprises 16 residues. Trimming at V came to 0 bases and at J to 6 bases, leaving 4 bases not matched to a gene. The CDR3: CASSQDSGGAPGELFF. DNA for the CDR3: TGTGCCAGCAGCCAAGACAGCGGGGGGGCCCCCGGGGAGCTGTTTTTT.

The V gene is TRBV27, the J gene TRBJ2-3; 8 bases match TRBD2. Germline CDR1 is MNHEY and CDR2 is SMNVEV (reference sequence). The CDR3 contains 12 residues. Losses at the gene ends were 6 bases for V and 14 bases for J; bases not matched to a gene: 10. CDR3 nucleotides: TGTGCCAGCAGACCGGGACTAGGGGTCTGGTATTTT. Translation gives CASRPGLGVWYF.

CDR3 DNA: TGTGCCAGTAGTGACACAGGGGATAGCAATCAGCCCCAGCATTTT. It translates to CASSDTGDSNQPQHF. The J gene is TRBJ1-5, the V gene TRBV19; 7 nucleotides align to TRBD1. This CDR3 has 15 amino acids. Germline CDR1 and CDR2: LNHDA and SQIVND (reference sequence). V gave up 5 bases and J gave up 0 bases; unmatched junction bases: 4.

V is TRBV14 and J is TRBJ1-2; D is unclear. In germline, CDR1 is SGHDN, CDR2 FVKESK. The CDR3 spans 14 residues. The V and J ends lost 6 bases and 0 bases respectively, with 11 bases between them. As DNA, the CDR3 is TGTGCCAGCAGTAGAGAGAACGCTAACTATGGCTACACCTTC. Its translation is CASSRENANYGYTF.